This is a list of T cell receptor beta chains from one sample in a study of early T cells in non-severe SARS-CoV-2 infection. TCRdb reprocessed the 5' RACE reads via MiXCR and lists one record per CDR3 protein. Of roughly 29,000 distinct CDR3 sequences listed, 5% to 6.5% are singletons. The specimen was whole blood, collected at baseline. The receptors shown here come from an adult who was a healthcare worker with PCR-confirmed SARS-CoV-2 infection or an uninfected control (not recorded which). The CDR3 runs from the conserved cysteine through the conserved F or W. Fields, in order: clone size, D gene, V gene, CDR3 length, J gene, CDR3 DNA, CDR3 protein. A D gene is named only where the DNA matches it firmly. Clone sizes are given selectively: once, few, many, or a class where the clone is expanded.

-	TRBD1	TRBV20-1	14	TRBJ2-5	TGCAGTGCTAGGGAGGGACAGGGGGCGAAGACCCAGTACTTC	CSAREGQGAKTQYF
many	-	TRBV18	15	TRBJ1-6	TGTGCCAGCCGTCCTGCGGGGGAGCTTAATTCACCCCTCCACTTT	CASRPAGELNSPLHF
many	TRBD1	TRBV27	19	TRBJ2-5	TGTGCCAGCAGTAAAGGTCCCCCGGGACAGGACACATACCAAGAGACCCAGTACTTC	CASSKGPPGQDTYQETQYF
many	-	TRBV20-1	15	TRBJ1-4	TGCAGTGCTAGAGATCTAATTGCAACTAATGAAAAACTGTTTTTT	CSARDLIATNEKLFF
-	TRBD2	TRBV6-1	14	TRBJ2-2	TGTGCCAGCGAATACGGGAGGAGAACCGGGGAGCTGTTTTTT	CASEYGRRTGELFF
-	-	TRBV28	12	TRBJ1-2	TGTGCCAGCAGTCCACAGACTGCTGGCTACACCTTC	CASSPQTAGYTF
few	-	TRBV10-3	14	TRBJ1-2	TGTGCCACGGGCGAATCCCGGACGAACTATGGCTACACCTTC	CATGESRTNYGYTF
many	TRBD2	TRBV30	14	TRBJ2-1	TGTGCCCTACAACTAGCGAGCTCCTACAATGAGCAGTTCTTC	CALQLASSYNEQFF
many	-	TRBV7-9	15	TRBJ1-6	TGTGCCAGCAGCTTAGGGAGCTCCTATAATTCACCCCTCCACTTT	CASSLGSSYNSPLHF
many	-	TRBV28	16	TRBJ1-5	TGTGCCAGCAGTTCTATCGGGGGGAAGGTTGGTCAGCCCCAGCATTTT	CASSSIGGKVGQPQHF
-	-	TRBV7-9	16	TRBJ2-6	TGTGCCAGCAGCTTAAATTTTGGTACTGGGGCCAACGTCCTGACTTTC	CASSLNFGTGANVLTF
many	TRBD2	TRBV4-1	17	TRBJ2-1	TGCGCCAGCAGCCAAGGTGGGACTAGCGGGAGTTATAATGAGCAGTTCTTC	CASSQGGTSGSYNEQFF
few	-	TRBV6-6	13	TRBJ2-3	TGTGCCGGGGGAGGGACAGCCACAGATACGCAGTATTTT	CAGGGTATDTQYF
many	TRBD1	TRBV12-3/TRBV12-4	13	TRBJ2-5	TGTGCCAGCAGGTGGGACAGACAAGAGACCCAGTACTTC	CASRWDRQETQYF
many	TRBD2	TRBV11-1	17	TRBJ2-1	TGTGCCAGCAGCTCATCCGGGACTAGGGGCGCCTACAATGAGCAGTTCTTC	CASSSSGTRGAYNEQFF
many	TRBD2	TRBV10-1	15	TRBJ2-1	TGCGCCAGCAGTACCGGGACTAGCGGGAGCAATGAGCAGTTCTTC	CASSTGTSGSNEQFF
many	-	TRBV7-2	15	TRBJ2-1	TGTGCCAGCAGCGAAACCCCTCGAGCTTACAATGAGCAGTTCTTC	CASSETPRAYNEQFF
many	-	TRBV7-3	15	TRBJ2-3	TGTGCCAGCAGCTTTGGGGCTTACAGCACAGATACGCAGTATTTT	CASSFGAYSTDTQYF
many	-	TRBV18	15	TRBJ2-7	TGTGCCAGCTCACCGGCTCGTTGGGGCAGACTCAGGCAGTACTTC	CASSPARWGRLRQYF
many	-	TRBV15	14	TRBJ2-7	TGTGCCACCAGCGTAAACAGAGCCGCCTACGAGCAGTACTTC	CATSVNRAAYEQYF
few	-	TRBV18	15	TRBJ1-6	TGTGCCAGCTCACCTTCTGCGGGGAGTGATTCACCCCTCCACTTT	CASSPSAGSDSPLHF
many	-	TRBV7-9	16	TRBJ2-1	TGTGCCAGCAGCTTGATCCCGGGGAATCGCTACAATGAGCAGTTCTTC	CASSLIPGNRYNEQFF
many	-	TRBV5-1	15	TRBJ2-1	TGCGCCAGCAGCTTGGACGGCGGGATAAACAATGAGCAGTTCTTC	CASSLDGGINNEQFF
few	TRBD2	TRBV30	14	TRBJ2-7	TGTGCCTGTTCCCTAGCGGGGGGGCCTTCCGAGCAGTACTTC	CACSLAGGPSEQYF
many	-	TRBV6-1	14	TRBJ2-3	TGTGCCAGCAGTGACAGTTCGGTTTCAGATACGCAGTATTTT	CASSDSSVSDTQYF
medium-sized	-	TRBV5-6	15	TRBJ2-7	TGTGCCAGCAGCCTTGGGGGAAGTGGATCCTACGAGCAGTACTTC	CASSLGGSGSYEQYF
many	TRBD2	TRBV6-2/TRBV6-3	17	TRBJ2-2	TGTGCCAGCACCCCACTAGCGGGGGGCACGGAGGGCGGGGAGCTGTTTTTT	CASTPLAGGTEGGELFF
many	-	TRBV12-3/TRBV12-4	14	TRBJ2-7	TGTGCCAGCAGTCCCAGCAGGACTACCTACGAGCAGTACTTC	CASSPSRTTYEQYF
many	TRBD1	TRBV12-3/TRBV12-4	13	TRBJ1-4	TGTGCCAGCAGGACAGGGGAAAATGAAAAACTGTTTTTT	CASRTGENEKLFF
few	TRBD1	TRBV20-1	15	TRBJ1-5	TGCAGTGCTAGATCGGGACAGATTAGCAATCAGCCCCAGCATTTT	CSARSGQISNQPQHF
many	-	TRBV9	14	TRBJ1-1	TGTGCCAGCAGCGTAGTCTCGGACCCCGCTGGGGCTTTCTTT	CASSVVSDPAGAFF
few	TRBD1	TRBV12-3/TRBV12-4	14	TRBJ2-1	TGTGCCAGCAGTTTTAGACAGGGTCGGGATGAGCAGTTCTTC	CASSFRQGRDEQFF
many	TRBD1	TRBV7-9	16	TRBJ1-1	TGTGCCAGCAGCCCCCCACGGACAGGTCAAAGTCTTGAAGCTTTCTTT	CASSPPRTGQSLEAFF
many	TRBD1	TRBV7-9	15	TRBJ1-5	TGTGCCAGCAGCTTAGGGGACAGAAGCAATCAGCCCCAGCATTTT	CASSLGDRSNQPQHF
many	-	TRBV6-2/TRBV6-3	15	TRBJ1-5	TGTGCCAGCAGTTACTCGAGTAGGGGGGATCAGCCCCAGCATTTT	CASSYSSRGDQPQHF
-	-	TRBV21-1	15	TRBJ2-1	TGTGCCAGCAGCAAACACCAGGGGATTCGAAATGAGCAGTTCTTC	CASSKHQGIRNEQFF
many	-	TRBV18	17	TRBJ1-3	TGTGCCAGCTCACCAATTGAGGGGGTTAGCTCTGGAAACACCATATATTTT	CASSPIEGVSSGNTIYF
many	TRBD1	TRBV30	11	TRBJ2-5	TGTGCCTGGAGTGCAGGGGGGACCCAGTACTTC	CAWSAGGTQYF
many	-	TRBV5-5	17	TRBJ2-3	TGTGCCAGCAGCTCCCGGGACCCAGCCTGGGTCGTAGATACGCAGTATTTT	CASSSRDPAWVVDTQYF
many	-	TRBV6-2/TRBV6-3	15	TRBJ1-1	TGTGCCAGCAGTTACTCCCGGGGCATACGGACTGAAGCTTTCTTT	CASSYSRGIRTEAFF
many	-	TRBV20-1	10	TRBJ1-2	TGCAGTGCTACCAACTATGGCTACACCTTC	CSATNYGYTF
few	-	TRBV6-1	12	TRBJ2-1	TGTGCCAGCAGTGCCTGGGACGTTGAGCAGTTCTTC	CASSAWDVEQFF
-	TRBD1	TRBV6-1	14	TRBJ1-3	TGTGCCACCGGGACAGGGGGCTCTGGAAACACCATATATTTT	CATGTGGSGNTIYF
many	-	TRBV24-1	14	TRBJ1-2	TGTGCCACCAGTGATTCGGGAGTTCCCTATGGCTACACCTTC	CATSDSGVPYGYTF
few	-	TRBV7-2	14	TRBJ2-5	TGTGCCAGCAGCTTGTCTAGGGCCTATGAGACCCAGTACTTC	CASSLSRAYETQYF
-	TRBD1	TRBV6-5	15	TRBJ2-5	TGTGCCAGCAGTTCCGAGGGGACAGGGGAACGGACCCAGTACTTC	CASSSEGTGERTQYF
many	-	TRBV6-2/TRBV6-3	12	TRBJ2-1	TGTGCCAGCAGTCAGTACGACAATGAGCAGTTCTTC	CASSQYDNEQFF
few	-	TRBV27	16	TRBJ2-4	TGTGCCAGCAGTTGGAGGGGAGATCTCGCCAAAAACATTCAGTACTTC	CASSWRGDLAKNIQYF
few	TRBD2	TRBV7-9	20	TRBJ2-4	TGTGCCAGCAGCTTCTACATAATGACTAGCGGGATGACATCCAAAAACATTCAGTACTTC	CASSFYIMTSGMTSKNIQYF
many	TRBD1	TRBV11-2	16	TRBJ2-7	TGTGCCAGCAGCTTAGTTTTTGGACAGGGAGCGTACGAGCAGTACTTC	CASSLVFGQGAYEQYF
many	TRBD1	TRBV5-4	16	TRBJ2-5	TGTGCCAGCAGCGCGGACCTTACAGGGGGATGGGAGACCCAGTACTTC	CASSADLTGGWETQYF
many	TRBD2	TRBV6-6	16	TRBJ2-3	TGTGCCAGCAGCCCCGAGGTAGCGGGATACACAGATACGCAGTATTTT	CASSPEVAGYTDTQYF
many	-	TRBV12-3/TRBV12-4	12	TRBJ2-5	TGTGCCAGCAGTTTCGCCGCAGAGACCCAGTACTTC	CASSFAAETQYF
many	TRBD1	TRBV24-1	15	TRBJ2-1	TGTGCCACCAGGCCGACAGGGGCCTTCTCCAATGAGCAGTTCTTC	CATRPTGAFSNEQFF